The 26 T cell receptor beta chains reported below all come from one sample, sequenced in a study of blood T cells in healthy people across ages. Primers used in a second PCR of about 6 to 11 cycles were a sample-barcoded 5' primer and a J-beta primer mix. TCRdb independently ran MiXCR on the 5' RACE reads; one entry per CDR3 protein. The top ten hold 7.7% of the sample, which has about 1.7 million distinct CDR3 sequences, 28% seen once. Sequenced material: blood. These receptors all come from a woman in her thirties in good health.

This sequence joins TRBV12-3 or TRBV12-4 and TRBJ1-1, with a weak D call TRBD1 (5 bases). V gave up 4 bases and J gave up 7 bases, with 13 bases separating them. CDR3 length: 13 residues. CDR3 sequence (DNA): TGTGCCAGCAGTTCAGGGTTGGGCGGTGAAGCTTTCTTT. It yields the protein CASSSGLGGEAFF.

The chain combines TRBV20-1 with TRBJ2-7, with a weak D call TRBD1 (6 bases). The CDR3 covers 14 residues. Trimming removed 5 bases at V and 2 bases at J, with 16 bases between. The V gene's germline CDR1 is DFQATT and CDR2 SNEGSKA (reference sequence). The CDR3 DNA follows: TGCAGTGCTTCCACTTCGGCAGGGGCCTACGAGCAGTACTTC. Translation gives CSASTSAGAYEQYF.

This clonotype was observed many times. The chain uses TRBV7-2 and TRBJ2-3; no definite D call. This CDR3 spans 16 amino acids. The germline V and J ends were trimmed by 4 bases and 2 bases, with 16 bases remaining between them. Germline loops: CDR1 SGHTA, CDR2 FQGNSA. CDR3: CASSSSGSQLTDTQYF. CDR3 DNA: TGTGCCAGCAGCTCGAGTGGCAGCCAGCTCACAGATACGCAGTATTTT.

This clonotype was counted a few times. The V call is TRBV20-1, the J call TRBJ2-1; no firm D call. The germline V gene encodes CDR1 DFQATT and CDR2 SNEGSKA (reference sequence). Trimming took off 1 base at V and 0 bases at J, with 7 bases between the two ends. The CDR3 loop spans 14 amino acids. CDR3 DNA sequence: TGCAGTGCTAGAGGTCTGAGCTCCTACAATGAGCAGTTCTTC. It translates to CSARGLSSYNEQFF.

The rearrangement links TRBV15 to TRBJ1-1, with D tentatively TRBD1 (6 bases). The ends were cut back, 0 bases at V and 4 bases at J, with 21 bases in the middle. In germline, CDR1 is LNHNV, CDR2 YYDKDF (reference sequence). The CDR3 is made up of 18 amino acids. CDR3 loop: CATSRDRKGGGGVTEAFF. CDR3 DNA: TGTGCCACCAGCAGAGATCGGAAAGGAGGGGGTGGGGTCACTGAAGCTTTCTTT.

A few counts support this clonotype. The chain employs TRBV6-1 and TRBJ2-3; the D gene is possibly TRBD2 (5 bases). From germline, CDR1 is MNHNS and CDR2 SASEGT. This CDR3 spans 16 amino acids. With 2 bases removed from V and 2 bases from J, the gap between germline ends came to 14 bases. DNA for the CDR3: TGTGCCAGCAGTGAAATGGGGAGTTCTATCACAGATACGCAGTATTTT. This codes for CASSEMGSSITDTQYF.

Worth noting for this clonotype: This may stem from a read error, because a much larger clone lies one nucleotide away. The chain combines TRBV7-9 with TRBJ2-1; D might be TRBD2 (5 bases). Trimming removed 2 bases at V and 6 bases at J, with 14 bases between. Germline V lookup: CDR1 SEHNR, CDR2 FQNEAQ (reference sequence). The CDR3 loop spans 15 amino acids. CDR3 in amino acids: CASSLRTGLSNEQFF. CDR3 bases: TGTGCCAGCAGCTTAAGGACTGGCCTGAGCAATGAGCAGTTCTTC.

The J gene is TRBJ1-6, the V gene TRBV28; the match to TRBD1 covers 8 bases. Trimming cost V 8 bases and J 9 bases; bases outside gene matches: 6. The CDR3 has 13 amino acids. CDR1 MDHEN and CDR2 SYDVKM come from the germline V gene. The CDR3 nucleotides are TGTGCCAGCCAGACAGGGGACGGTTCACCCCTCCACTTT. Amino acid sequence: CASQTGDGSPLHF.

V usage is TRBV4-3 and J usage is TRBJ2-1; unclear D gene. The CDR3 is 14 amino acids. Germline CDR1 LGHNA, CDR2 YSLEER. Trimming pared 0 bases from V and 8 bases from J, leaving 11 bases between. The CDR3 is CASSQDTIRDEQFF. As DNA, the CDR3 is TGCGCCAGCAGCCAAGATACGATCCGGGATGAGCAGTTCTTC.

The rearrangement joins TRBV29-1 to TRBJ1-2, with 7 bases lining up with TRBD1. V was clipped by 6 bases and J by 2 bases; unmatched bases: 6. Germline CDR1 SQVTM, CDR2 ANQGSEA. The CDR3 covers 13 residues. CDR3 loop: CSVSRDRNYGYTF. The CDR3 DNA reads as TGCAGCGTAAGCCGGGACAGAAACTATGGCTACACCTTC.

The chain couples TRBV29-1 to TRBJ2-1; 9 bases line up with TRBD2. CDR1 SQVTM and CDR2 ANQGSEA come from the germline V gene. The V gene end was trimmed by 3 bases and the J gene end by 9 bases; junction bases not matched to a gene: 9. The CDR3 is 14 amino acids. CDR3 sequence reads: CSVDGGGVGIEQFF. In DNA, the CDR3 is TGCAGCGTTGATGGCGGGGGGGTGGGGATTGAGCAGTTCTTC.

To note about this clonotype: A read error is possible here, since a much larger clone lies one base away. The chain recombines TRBV20-1 with TRBJ1-6; D is unresolved. V lost 2 bases and J lost 10, with 18 bases in between. CDR1 and CDR2 from the germline V gene are DFQATT and SNEGSKA (reference sequence). The CDR3 totals 15 residues. The chain's CDR3 is CSARRRETTGSPLHF. In DNA form, the CDR3 reads TGCAGTGCTAGACGCCGCGAGACCACCGGATCACCCCTCCACTTT.

This clonotype has ten or more counts. This chain uses TRBV9 with TRBJ2-7, with 9 nucleotides matching TRBD1. Unmatched junction bases numbered 4, after V lost 1 base and J lost 5 bases. In germline, CDR1 is SGDLS, CDR2 YYNGEE. This CDR3 contains 14 residues. DNA for the CDR3: TGTGCCAGCAGCGTACGGGACAGGGTGCACGAGCAGTACTTC. This gives the protein CASSVRDRVHEQYF. The variable domain in full, with the rest retrieved from reference TRBV9 and TRBJ2-7, is DSGVTQTPKHLITATGQRVTLRCSPRSGDLSVYWYQQSLDQGLQFLIQYYNGEERAKGNILERFSAQQFPDLHSELNLSSLELGDSALYFCASSVRDRVHEQYFGPGTRLTVT.

This clonotype was recorded only once. CDR3 protein: CATSDAGSSYNEQFF. The CDR3 DNA follows: TGTGCCACCAGTGATGCAGGGAGCTCCTACAATGAGCAGTTCTTC. The gene calls are TRBV24-1 and TRBJ2-1; D could derive from TRBD1 or TRBD2 (5 bases each). V gave up 3 bases and J gave up 0 bases, with 8 bases separating them. This CDR3 comprises 15 residues. In germline, CDR1 is KGHDR, CDR2 SFDVKD.

The chain joins TRBV6-6 to TRBJ2-7; D may be TRBD1 (6 bases). The germline gives CDR1 MNHNY, CDR2 SVGAGI (reference sequence). This CDR3 region has 16 residues. Trimming shortened V by 0 bases and J by 2 bases, and 14 bases separated the two germline ends. The CDR3: CASSYSSPRQAYEQYF. CDR3 nucleotide sequence: TGTGCCAGCAGTTACTCGAGCCCCCGACAGGCCTACGAGCAGTACTTC.

In DNA, the CDR3 is TGTGCCATCAGTGAGTACAAGCCAGGAGCCATGGAGGGCAATGAGCAGTTCTTC. This codes for CAISEYKPGAMEGNEQFF. V gene TRBV10-3 combines with J gene TRBJ2-1, with D perhaps TRBD2 (6 bases). This CDR3 spans 18 amino acids. From germline, CDR1 is ENHRY and CDR2 SYGVKD. Trimming took 1 base from V and 6 from J, leaving 22 bases between them.

Details on this clonotype: A much larger clone lies a single base off, so this may be a read error. The DNA of the CDR3 is TGTGCCAGCTTACCTGATGCGGCACAGGGGAGAGAGCAGTACTTC. As protein: CASLPDAAQGREQYF. V is TRBV18 and J is TRBJ2-7, with TRBD1 matching 7 bases. Germline assignment: CDR1 KGHSH and CDR2 LQKENI. This CDR3 has 15 amino acids. V shed 7 bases, J shed 7 bases, and the junction held 16 bases outside the gene matches. Supplemented by reference TRBV18 and TRBJ2-7, the full variable domain reads NAGVMQNPRHLVRRRGQEARLRCSPMKGHSHVYWYRQLPEEGLKFMVYLQKENIIDESGMPKERFSAEFPKEGPSILRIQQVVRGDSAAYFCASLPDAAQGREQYFGPGTRLTVT.

This chain connects TRBV30 to TRBJ1-4, with unresolved D. The germline V gene has CDR1 GTSNPN and CDR2 SVGIG (reference sequence). The CDR3 runs to 13 residues. This chain's CDR3 is CAGGSATNEKLFF. The CDR3 region has the DNA TGTGCTGGCGGAAGTGCAACTAATGAAAAACTGTTTTTT. Drawing the rest from reference TRBV30 and TRBJ1-4, the complete variable domain is SQTIHQWPATLVQPVGSPLSLECTVEGTSNPNLYWYRQAAGRGLQLLFYSVGIGQISSEVPQNLSASRPQDRQFILSSKKLLLSDSGFYLCAGGSATNEKLFFGSGTQLSVL.

The chain uses TRBV29-1 and TRBJ1-4; D ambiguous. Trimming pared 8 bases from V and 4 bases from J, leaving 11 bases between. Germline V gene sequence: CDR1 SQVTM, CDR2 ANQGSEA. The length of the CDR3 is 12 residues. CDR3 in DNA: TGCAGCCACCCCCAGTATAATGAAAAACTGTTTTTT. As protein: CSHPQYNEKLFF.

As DNA, the CDR3 is TGTGCCAGCAGTCAGAGACACTTGGGAGGGCCCGGGGAGCTGTTTTTT. Translating gives CASSQRHLGGPGELFF. The chain joins TRBV7-9 to TRBJ2-2, with 7 nucleotides matching TRBD2. The germline V gene has CDR1 SEHNR and CDR2 FQNEAQ (reference sequence). The CDR3 runs to 16 residues. Losses at the gene ends were 6 bases for V and 6 bases for J; bases not matched to a gene: 13.

This clonotype was observed at least ten times. The rearrangement links TRBV7-2 to TRBJ2-1; TRBD2 matches at 10 bases. CDR3 length: 14 amino acids. The V gene end was trimmed by 2 bases and the J gene end by 7 bases; junction bases not matched to a gene: 2. The germline V gene has CDR1 SGHTA and CDR2 FQGNSA. Written as DNA, the CDR3 is TGTGCCAGCAGCTTAACTAGCGGGAAAAATGAGCAGTTCTTC. Protein product: CASSLTSGKNEQFF.

This clonotype came up many times. V is TRBV7-9 and J is TRBJ1-6; possibly TRBD1 for D (5 bases). CDR3 length: 14 residues. CDR1 SEHNR and CDR2 FQNEAQ come from the germline V gene (reference sequence). Trimming pared 5 bases from V and 5 bases from J, leaving 10 bases between. CDR3 region: CASSRDRDNSPLHF. For the CDR3, the DNA is TGTGCCAGCAGCCGAGACAGAGATAATTCACCCCTCCACTTT.

The chain has TRBV29-1 and TRBJ2-5; TRBD2 is a possible D gene (6 bases). The CDR3 is made up of 11 amino acids. CDR1 is SQVTM, CDR2 ANQGSEA, per germline. V was clipped by 8 bases and J by 11 bases, with 18 bases between them. CDR3 loop: CSSGLNNEQYF. CDR3 in DNA: TGCAGCTCTGGACTAAACAATGAGCAGTACTTC.

This clonotype was seen a handful of times. This chain connects TRBV5-1 to TRBJ1-1; no clear D. Trimming left V 1 base short and J 7 bases short, with 17 bases between. CDR1 is SGHRS, CDR2 YFSETQ, per germline. The length of the CDR3 is 15 residues. CDR3 DNA sequence: TGCGCCAGCAGCTTGAGGTCGATCCCGCCCATTGAAGCTTTCTTT. This encodes CASSLRSIPPIEAFF.

The sample holds many counts of this clonotype. The chain combines TRBV10-3 with TRBJ1-2; no reliable D call. Germline assignment: CDR1 ENHRY and CDR2 SYGVKD. Trimming stripped 3 bases from V and 3 bases from J, with 8 bases between. The CDR3 is made up of 13 amino acids. The CDR3 sequence: CAISDQEDYGYTF. As DNA, the CDR3 is TGTGCCATCAGTGACCAGGAAGACTATGGCTACACCTTC.

The rearrangement links TRBV7-2 to TRBJ2-3, with D uncertain. The CDR3 spans 15 residues. Trimming took 2 bases from V and 2 from J, leaving 11 bases between them. Germline V gene lookup returns CDR1 SGHTA and CDR2 FQGNSA. This chain's CDR3 is CASSLRTQDTDTQYF. In DNA, the CDR3 is TGTGCCAGCAGCTTAAGGACCCAAGACACAGATACGCAGTATTTT.